The 20 T cell receptor beta chains given below trace back to one sample, sequenced in a study of human T cells and chemical hapten exposure. Time point denoted: patch test 1, 2 weeks after DPC sensitization. The treatment was: therapeutic diphenylcyclopropenone sensitization with weekly scalp DPC. The authors extracted total RNA from unfractionated whole blood. One entry per CDR3 protein results from TCRdb running MiXCR on the RACE reads. This sample has about 52,000 distinct CDR3 sequences; roughly 9.6% occur once, and the top ten carry 1.5% to 2%. The sequences come from whole blood, collected in connection with sensitization to the hapten diphenylcyclopropenone (DPC). Receptors originate from a woman aged 40 to 50 with alopecia areata. Some clones in this sample may be carry-over from other donors' samples.

The V call is TRBV10-3, the J call TRBJ1-5, with D uncertain. V lost 2 bases to trimming and J lost 6 bases, with 11 bases between them. This CDR3 comprises 14 residues. The V gene's germline CDR1 is ENHRY and CDR2 SYGVKD. The CDR3 protein is CAISELGESQPQHF. CDR3 nucleotide sequence: TGTGCCATCAGTGAGCTCGGGGAGAGTCAGCCCCAGCATTTT.

The CDR3 loop reads CASSSRLALAKNIQYF. CDR3 sequence (DNA): TGTGCCAGCAGTTCTAGACTAGCTCTAGCCAAAAACATTCAGTACTTC. The rearrangement uses TRBV28 and TRBJ2-4; 7 bases match TRBD2. CDR1 MDHEN and CDR2 SYDVKM come from the germline V gene. The CDR3 has 16 amino acids. With V trimmed by 4 bases and J by 0 bases, 6 bases remained unmatched.

The chain is built from TRBV13 and TRBJ2-3; D ambiguous. This CDR3 is built from 14 residues. Deletions cut 1 base from V and 5 bases from J, with 10 bases between. Germline CDR1 PRHDT, CDR2 FYEKMQ (reference sequence). The CDR3 DNA follows: TGTGCCAGCAGCTTAGTCAGAATTGGAGATACGCAGTATTTT. Its translation: CASSLVRIGDTQYF.

This clonotype was observed a handful of times. The chain uses TRBV11-2 and TRBJ1-1; D is unclear. Germline values: CDR1 SGHAT, CDR2 FQNNGV. This CDR3 region has 13 residues. V was trimmed by 5 bases and J by 7 bases, leaving 14 bases between them. The CDR3 region has the DNA TGTGCCAGCAGCCCGAATAGAGTGAGTGAAGCTTTCTTT. Residues: CASSPNRVSEAFF. Complete variable domain (other parts from reference TRBV11-2 and TRBJ1-1): EAGVAQSPRYKIIEKRQSVAFWCNPISGHATLYWYQQILGQGPKLLIQFQNNGVVDDSQLPKDRFSAERLKGVDSTLKIQPAKLEDSAVYLCASSPNRVSEAFFGQGTRLTVV.

There are many counts of this clonotype. V usage is TRBV20-1 and J usage is TRBJ1-2; the match to TRBD1 covers 11 bases. The CDR3 is 17 residues long. Unmatched junction bases numbered 13, after V lost 4 bases and J lost 3 bases. Germline CDR1 and CDR2: DFQATT and SNEGSKA (reference sequence). In DNA, the CDR3 is TGCAGTGCTATATCGCCCCCGGACAGGGGGCAAGACTATGGCTACACCTTC. As protein: CSAISPPDRGQDYGYTF.

The CDR3, as DNA: TGTGCCAGCAGCTTAGTGGGTCCGACAGAGAACACTGAAGCTTTCTTT. Protein sequence: CASSLVGPTENTEAFF. V gene TRBV7-6 combines with J gene TRBJ1-1; D possibly corresponds to TRBD1 (5 bases). The CDR3 spans 16 residues. Trimming shortened V by 1 base and J by 1 base, and 13 bases separated the two germline ends. CDR1 SGHVS and CDR2 FNYEAQ come from the germline V gene.

This clonotype was found a few times. The rearrangement joins TRBV21-1 to TRBJ1-5; TRBD1 is the table's D call and was not checked against the DNA. TRBV21-1 has pseudogene status. The CDR3 spans 15 residues. The CDR3 DNA sequence: TGTGCCAGCAGCCCCTGCGGCGCTGACAATCAGCCCCAGCATTTT. Protein: CASSPCGADNQPQHF.

This clonotype was detected only a few times. The chain is built from TRBV6-4 and TRBJ1-2; D perhaps matches TRBD1 (5 bases). V was pared by 8 bases and J by 7 bases, with 14 bases between. The CDR3 is 12 amino acids. In germline, CDR1 is MRHNA, CDR2 SNTAGT. The DNA of the CDR3 is TGTGCCAGCCAAGTGGGGCGGTTTGGCTACACCTTC. Translating gives CASQVGRFGYTF.

This clonotype was seen a few times. CDR3 in amino acids: CATSDLDLSGSANEQFF. The DNA for the CDR3 is TGTGCCACCAGTGATTTGGACCTTAGCGGTTCGGCGAATGAGCAGTTCTTC. The chain carries TRBV24-1 and TRBJ2-1; a possible D gene is TRBD2 (6 bases). CDR3 length: 17 amino acids. The V gene's germline CDR1 is KGHDR and CDR2 SFDVKD. V was trimmed by 0 bases and J by 7 bases, leaving 18 bases between them.

This clonotype was counted a few times. The chain uses TRBV7-2 and TRBJ2-1, with D possibly matching TRBD2 (7 bases). Trimming removed 4 bases from V and 0 bases from J, with 13 bases in between. Germline V gene data show CDR1 as SGHTA and CDR2 as FQGNSA. CDR3 size: 16 residues. The CDR3 sequence: CASSSRGGLSYNEQFF. The DNA of the CDR3 is TGTGCCAGCAGCTCAAGGGGGGGCCTCTCCTACAATGAGCAGTTCTTC.

With regard to this clonotype: A read error may be the cause here, since a much bigger clone is one base away. The conserved phenylalanine or tryptophan is not found at the CDR3 terminus, so this likely reflects a read error. DNA for the CDR3: TGTGCCAGCAGTTACCCCAATTTCGGACAGGGGGCTAATCAGCCCCAGCATTTA. The encoded protein is CASSYPNFGQGANQPQHL. The chain is built from TRBV6-6 and TRBJ1-5; the match to TRBD1 covers 11 bases. Trimming removed 2 bases from V and 4 bases from J; junction bases left unmatched: 10. CDR1 is MNHNY and CDR2 is SVGAGI in the germline V gene (reference sequence). This CDR3 is built from 18 residues.

As DNA, the CDR3 is TGTGCCAGCTCACCGCCCGGGCAGAATTCACCCCTCCACTTT. This translates into CASSPPGQNSPLHF. The chain employs TRBV18 and TRBJ1-6; no clear D gene. V gave up 3 bases and J gave up 7 bases, with 10 bases separating them. The CDR3 totals 14 residues. The germline CDR1 and CDR2 sequences are KGHSH and LQKENI.

This clonotype appeared a few times. The CDR3 DNA reads TGTGCCAGCAGCACAGGCAGCGGAGCGGGCGGGGAGCTGTTTTTT. Its protein is CASSTGSGAGGELFF. The chain has TRBV7-3 and TRBJ2-2, with D perhaps matching TRBD2 (6 bases). V dropped 5 bases and J dropped 7 bases, with 17 bases sitting between them. The CDR3 consists of 15 residues. CDR1 SGHTA and CDR2 FQGTGA come from the germline V gene.

This clonotype has ten or more counts. The chain employs TRBV6-2 or TRBV6-3 and TRBJ2-7; 9 bases are a match to TRBD2. Unmatched junction bases numbered 7, after V lost 8 bases and J lost 5 bases. The CDR3 is 13 amino acids. Germline CDR1 reads MNHEY; CDR2 reads SVGEGT. The CDR3 reads CASSGLAWHEQYF. The CDR3 coding sequence is TGTGCCAGCTCGGGACTAGCTTGGCACGAGCAGTACTTC.

This clonotype was seen at least ten times. The chain combines TRBV19 with TRBJ1-5, with D unresolved. The CDR3 is 12 residues long. Per germline, CDR1 LNHDA and CDR2 SQIVND (reference sequence). V was shortened by 3 bases and J by 6 bases, with 6 bases between the two germline ends. This CDR3 reads CASSMAVQPQHF. The CDR3 bases are TGTGCCAGTAGTATGGCGGTTCAGCCCCAGCATTTT.

This clonotype was counted only a few times. The chain couples TRBV19 to TRBJ2-1, with 9 bases matching TRBD2. V lost 5 bases, J lost 3 bases, and 11 bases stayed unmatched. CDR1 LNHDA and CDR2 SQIVND come from the germline V gene (reference sequence). The CDR3 covers 17 residues. The CDR3 DNA follows: TGTGCCAGTAGTGGCTCAGCGGGAGGCTTCCTCTACAATGAGCAGTTCTTC. Translation: CASSGSAGGFLYNEQFF.

This clonotype came up a few times. The chain carries TRBV29-1 and TRBJ1-1; D is ambiguous. V lost 2 bases to trimming and J lost 0 bases, with 7 bases between them. The V gene's germline CDR1 is SQVTM and CDR2 ANQGSEA. CDR3 length: 13 amino acids. The CDR3 sequence: CSVELRMNTEAFF. CDR3 coding DNA: TGCAGCGTTGAATTAAGAATGAACACTGAAGCTTTCTTT.

This clonotype was seen at least ten times. The rearrangement links TRBV7-8 to TRBJ2-5; 10 nucleotides match TRBD2. Germline V lookup: CDR1 SGHVS, CDR2 FQNEAQ. Trimming removed 6 bases from V and 9 bases from J; junction bases left unmatched: 16. The CDR3 runs to 16 residues. CDR3 sequence reads: CASSFGASGGRWAQYF. The CDR3 nucleotides are TGTGCCAGCAGTTTCGGGGCTAGCGGGGGACGGTGGGCCCAGTACTTC.

The chain's CDR3 is CASSLFGPRDTGELFF. The CDR3 DNA reads as TGCGCCAGCAGCTTGTTTGGCCCCAGGGACACCGGGGAGCTGTTTTTT. The V gene is TRBV5-1, the J gene TRBJ2-2, with D perhaps matching TRBD1 (5 bases). CDR3 size: 16 residues. The germline V gene has CDR1 SGHRS and CDR2 YFSETQ. V lost 1 base and J lost 3, with 13 bases in between. Full variable domain (rest looked up from reference TRBV5-1 and TRBJ2-2): KAGVTQTPRYLIKTRGQQVTLSCSPISGHRSVSWYQQTPGQGLQFLFEYFSETQRNKGNFPGRFSGRQFSNSRSEMNVSTLELGDSALYLCASSLFGPRDTGELFFGEGSRLTVL.

The chain links TRBV11-2 to TRBJ2-2; D gene ambiguous. The CDR3 totals 16 residues. Between the trimmed V and J ends, which lost 0 bases and 1 base, there was a span of 9 bases. CDR1 SGHAT and CDR2 FQNNGV come from the germline V gene. The CDR3 spells CASSLETPWNTGELFF. CDR3 DNA: TGTGCCAGCAGCTTAGAGACACCTTGGAACACCGGGGAGCTGTTTTTT.